The 3 T cell receptor beta chains reported below all come from one sample, sequenced in a study of shared clonotypes between healthy human individuals (dated by TCRdb to the early 2020s). Receptors were amplified or captured by the immunoSEQ multiplex PCR assay. Drawn from immuneACCESS, this table holds only the in-frame rearrangements with V and J called that TCRdb kept. Clones are partly lost; checked studies trace under half to an unresolved V gene and leave the rest unexplained. The sample table shows some 2 million clones, and about 95% are seen once. The leading ten clones occupy around 1.2% of the sample. CD8 naive samples consisted of CD45RO-negative cells that were positively selected for CCR7, yielding a CD45RA+CCR7+ population without TemRA cells. The specimen sequenced was naive CD8+ T cells sorted from blood. The cell subset or site label corresponds to: CD45RA+CCR7+. The receptors stem from a man younger than 35 in good health.

The chain joins TRBV6-1 to TRBJ2-7, with 7 positions matching TRBD1. The J segment lost 0 bases and the V segment lost 7 bases, leaving 3 bases of the junction unmatched. CDR1 is MNHNS, CDR2 SASEGT, per germline. This CDR3 contains 13 residues. In DNA form, the CDR3 reads TGTGCCAGCACCCGGGACAGCTCCTACGAGCAGTACTTC. This translates into CASTRDSSYEQYF.

This sequence joins TRBV28 and TRBJ2-1; the match to TRBD2 covers 7 bases. Unmatched junction bases numbered 9, after V lost 4 bases and J lost 0 bases. The CDR3 is made up of 17 amino acids. Germline loops: CDR1 MDHEN, CDR2 SYDVKM. In DNA, the CDR3 is TGTGCCAGCAGTTGGGGGGTGGAGCGGGGCTCCTACAATGAGCAGTTCTTC. This codes for CASSWGVERGSYNEQFF.

The V and J genes are TRBV5-5 and TRBJ2-7; 7 bases align to TRBD2. This CDR3 has 17 residues. V trimming: 0 bases; J trimming: 2 bases; junction bases outside the gene matches: 11. In germline, CDR1 is SGHKS, CDR2 YYEKEE (reference sequence). The CDR3 reads CASSLAVIAGPTYEQYF. The CDR3 DNA is TGTGCCAGCAGCTTGGCGGTAATAGCGGGTCCGACCTACGAGCAGTACTTC.